This T cell receptor (beta chain) derives from a study of blood T cell repertoires in COVID-19. V gave up 5 bases and J gave up 5 bases; unmatched junction bases: 6. The length of the CDR3 is 15 residues. Germline V gives CDR1 LNHNV, CDR2 YYDKDF (reference sequence). Sequenced by immunoSEQ multiplex PCR; TCRdb stores in-frame clones only, minus some. The data contain 200,000 to 250,000 clones, approximately 90% of them singletons. The chain couples TRBV15 to TRBJ2-1; 10 bases align to TRBD1. The clonotype was recovered from a man aged 25 to 40 with COVID-19, enrolled during active disease. The sequenced sample was peripheral blood. The CDR3 nucleotides are TGTGCCACCAGCGGGTGGGGACAGGGGAACAATGAGCAGTTCTTC. It translates to CATSGWGQGNNEQFF.